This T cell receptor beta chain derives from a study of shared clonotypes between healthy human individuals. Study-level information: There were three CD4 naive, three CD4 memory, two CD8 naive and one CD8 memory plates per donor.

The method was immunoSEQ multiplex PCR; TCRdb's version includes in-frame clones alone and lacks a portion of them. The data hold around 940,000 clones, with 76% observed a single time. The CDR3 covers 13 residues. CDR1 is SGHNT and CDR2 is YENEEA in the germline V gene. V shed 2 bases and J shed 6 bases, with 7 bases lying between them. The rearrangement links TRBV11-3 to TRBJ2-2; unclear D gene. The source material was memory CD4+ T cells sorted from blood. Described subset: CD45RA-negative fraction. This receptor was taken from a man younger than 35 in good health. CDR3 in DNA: TGTGCCAGCAGCTTAACTTTGTCCGGGGAGCTGTTTTTT. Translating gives CASSLTLSGELFF. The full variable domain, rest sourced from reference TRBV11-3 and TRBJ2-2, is EAGVVQSPRYKIIEKKQPVAFWCNPISGHNTLYWYLQNLGQGPELLIRYENEEAVDDSQLPKDRFSAERLKGVDSTLKIQPAELGDSAVYLCASSLTLSGELFFGEGSRLTVL.